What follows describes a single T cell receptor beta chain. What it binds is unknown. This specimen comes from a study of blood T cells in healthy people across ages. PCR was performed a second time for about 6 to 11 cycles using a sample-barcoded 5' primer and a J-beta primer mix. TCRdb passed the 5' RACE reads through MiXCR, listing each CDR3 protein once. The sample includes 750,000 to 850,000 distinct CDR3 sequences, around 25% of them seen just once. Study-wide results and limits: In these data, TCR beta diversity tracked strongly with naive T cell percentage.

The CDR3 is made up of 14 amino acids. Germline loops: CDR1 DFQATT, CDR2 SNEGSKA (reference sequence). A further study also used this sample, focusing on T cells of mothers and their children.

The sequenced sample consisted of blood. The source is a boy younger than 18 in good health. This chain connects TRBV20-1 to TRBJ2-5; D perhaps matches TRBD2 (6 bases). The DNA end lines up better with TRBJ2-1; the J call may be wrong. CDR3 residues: CSARGRAIYNEQFF. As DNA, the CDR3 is TGCAGTGCTAGAGGGAGGGCCATCTACAATGAGCAGTTCTTC.